This T cell receptor beta chain is drawn from a study of blood T cell repertoires in COVID-19. Here immunoSEQ multiplex PCR was the method, and the copy in TCRdb shows in-frame clones only, minus some. The table has 350,000 to 450,000 clones, approximately 89% seen once. The V and J ends lost 5 bases and 0 bases, in that order; junction bases with no gene match: 8. This CDR3 contains 16 residues. From germline, CDR1 is LNHDA and CDR2 SQIVND (reference sequence). The TCR was taken from a woman aged 35 to 49 who had been exposed to COVID-19. The rearrangement joins TRBV19 to TRBJ1-1; TRBD1 agrees at 8 bases. The sequenced sample consisted of PBMCs or T cells enriched from blood (not recorded which). This chain's CDR3 is CASSRIQGAVNTEAFF. CDR3 bases: TGTGCCAGTAGTCGCATCCAGGGGGCCGTGAACACTGAAGCTTTCTTT.